These T cell receptor beta chains were read from a single sample in a study of human T cells and chemical hapten exposure. In TCRdb, the RACE reads were re-called with MiXCR into one record per CDR3 protein. The sample consists of about 110,000 distinct CDR3 sequences, 9% to 9.5% of them appearing once. This specimen consisted of whole blood, obtained in connection with sensitization to the hapten diphenylcyclopropenone (DPC). The receptors derive from a woman in her thirties or forties with alopecia areata. Some clones in this sample may be carry-over from other donors' samples. CDR3s include the opening cysteine and the closing phenylalanine or tryptophan. D genes are given only for firm matches. Part of the rows lack a size; the others show once, few, many or a class for expanded clones.

cdr3_aa: CSARDTISYEQYF
cdr3_nt: TGCAGTGCTAGAGATACGATATCCTACGAGCAGTACTTC
v_call: TRBV20-1
clone_size: NA
d_call: NA
j_call: TRBJ2-7
cdr3_length: 13

cdr3_aa: CASSITGNIQYF
cdr3_nt: TGTGCCAGTAGTATAACCGGGAACATTCAGTACTTC
v_call: TRBV19
clone_size: once
d_call: NA
j_call: TRBJ2-4
cdr3_length: 12

cdr3_aa: CASSFGQTSNQPQHF
cdr3_nt: TGTGCCAGCAGTTTTGGCCAGACTAGCAATCAGCCCCAGCATTTT
v_call: TRBV12-3/TRBV12-4
clone_size: few
d_call: NA
j_call: TRBJ1-5
cdr3_length: 15

cdr3_aa: CASSSPRPRNTEAFF
cdr3_nt: TGTGCCAGCAGCTCCCCGAGGCCGAGGAACACTGAAGCTTTCTTT
v_call: TRBV7-9
clone_size: many
d_call: NA
j_call: TRBJ1-1
cdr3_length: 15

cdr3_aa: CASCSGLSSYEQYF
cdr3_nt: TGTGCCAGCTGTTCCGGGCTGTCCTCCTACGAGCAGTACTTC
v_call: TRBV6-1
clone_size: NA
d_call: NA
j_call: TRBJ2-7
cdr3_length: 14

cdr3_aa: CACEDRGGTGELFF
cdr3_nt: TGTGCCTGCGAGGACAGGGGTGGAACCGGGGAGCTGTTTTTT
v_call: TRBV7-6
clone_size: NA
d_call: TRBD1
j_call: TRBJ2-2
cdr3_length: 14

cdr3_aa: CASSQFTGGDYGYTF
cdr3_nt: TGTGCCAGCAGCCAATTTACAGGGGGAGACTATGGCTACACCTTC
v_call: TRBV11-2
clone_size: few
d_call: TRBD1
j_call: TRBJ1-2
cdr3_length: 15

cdr3_aa: CASSLNGLSRYEQYF
cdr3_nt: TGTGCCAGCAGCTTAAATGGTCTGTCTAGGTACGAGCAGTACTTC
v_call: TRBV7-2
clone_size: NA
d_call: NA
j_call: TRBJ2-7
cdr3_length: 15

cdr3_aa: CASSPPSGGASEQYF
cdr3_nt: TGTGCCAGCAGCCCTCCTAGCGGGGGGGCCTCCGAGCAGTACTTC
v_call: TRBV7-3
clone_size: few
d_call: TRBD2
j_call: TRBJ2-7
cdr3_length: 15

cdr3_aa: CASSYSSVWNTEAFF
cdr3_nt: TGTGCCAGCAGTTACTCGTCGGTCTGGAACACTGAAGCTTTCTTT
v_call: TRBV6-5
clone_size: few
d_call: NA
j_call: TRBJ1-1
cdr3_length: 15

cdr3_aa: CASSYSRDRGSINYGYTF
cdr3_nt: TGTGCCAGCAGTTACTCGCGGGACAGGGGATCTATTAACTATGGCTACACCTTC
v_call: TRBV6-2/TRBV6-3
clone_size: NA
d_call: TRBD1
j_call: TRBJ1-2
cdr3_length: 18

cdr3_aa: CSARSPLSGNTIYF
cdr3_nt: TGCAGTGCTAGGTCACCGCTCTCTGGAAACACCATATATTTT
v_call: TRBV20-1
clone_size: many
d_call: NA
j_call: TRBJ1-3
cdr3_length: 14

cdr3_aa: CASSPTPGVDTEAFF
cdr3_nt: TGTGCCAGCAGCCCAACCCCAGGGGTGGACACTGAAGCTTTCTTT
v_call: TRBV4-2
clone_size: NA
d_call: NA
j_call: TRBJ1-1
cdr3_length: 15

cdr3_aa: CASRENPWGNYSNQPQHF
cdr3_nt: TGCGCCAGCAGAGAAAATCCTTGGGGGAATTATAGCAATCAGCCCCAGCATTTT
v_call: TRBV5-1
clone_size: many
d_call: NA
j_call: TRBJ1-5
cdr3_length: 18

cdr3_aa: CASSLSGTGGYNEQFF
cdr3_nt: TGTGCCAGCAGTTTGTCCGGGACAGGGGGCTACAATGAGCAGTTCTTC
v_call: TRBV27
clone_size: few
d_call: TRBD1
j_call: TRBJ2-1
cdr3_length: 16

cdr3_aa: CASSLTGSGNTIYF
cdr3_nt: TGTGCCAGCAGCTTAACGGGGTCGGGGAACACCATATATTTT
v_call: TRBV7-2
clone_size: few
d_call: NA
j_call: TRBJ1-3
cdr3_length: 14

cdr3_aa: CASSQSNYNEQFF
cdr3_nt: TGTGCCAGCAGCCAATCAAACTACAATGAGCAGTTCTTC
v_call: TRBV7-3
clone_size: few
d_call: NA
j_call: TRBJ2-1
cdr3_length: 13

cdr3_aa: CASSPHGTDTQYF
cdr3_nt: TGTGCCAGCAGCCCCCACGGCACAGATACGCAGTATTTT
v_call: TRBV7-2
clone_size: NA
d_call: NA
j_call: TRBJ2-3
cdr3_length: 13

cdr3_aa: CSVERGTESYGYTF
cdr3_nt: TGCAGCGTTGAAAGGGGGACAGAATCCTATGGCTACACCTTC
v_call: TRBV29-1
clone_size: many
d_call: TRBD1
j_call: TRBJ1-2
cdr3_length: 14

cdr3_aa: CASSLNVWGGRNEQFF
cdr3_nt: TGTGCCAGCAGCTTAAACGTGTGGGGGGGCCGGAATGAGCAGTTCTTC
v_call: TRBV7-9
clone_size: few
d_call: NA
j_call: TRBJ2-1
cdr3_length: 16

cdr3_aa: CASSRMPGAFWTDSYEQYF
cdr3_nt: TGTGCCAGCTCACGGATGCCCGGGGCTTTCTGGACGGATTCCTACGAGCAGTACTTC
v_call: TRBV18
clone_size: NA
d_call: NA
j_call: TRBJ2-7
cdr3_length: 19

cdr3_aa: CSVDSGGNQETQYF
cdr3_nt: TGCAGCGTTGATAGTGGCGGGAACCAAGAGACCCAGTACTTC
v_call: TRBV29-1
clone_size: NA
d_call: NA
j_call: TRBJ2-5
cdr3_length: 14

cdr3_aa: CASSVAQGTYGYTF
cdr3_nt: TGTGCCAGCAGCGTAGCTCAGGGGACCTATGGCTACACCTTC
v_call: TRBV9
clone_size: many
d_call: NA
j_call: TRBJ1-2
cdr3_length: 14

cdr3_aa: CASSVYHNEQFF
cdr3_nt: TGTGCCAGCAGCGTATACCACAATGAGCAGTTCTTC
v_call: TRBV9
clone_size: few
d_call: NA
j_call: TRBJ2-1
cdr3_length: 12

cdr3_aa: CASSFSTTGNTIYF
cdr3_nt: TGTGCCAGCAGCTTCTCTACAACCGGAAACACCATATATTTT
v_call: TRBV7-9
clone_size: NA
d_call: NA
j_call: TRBJ1-3
cdr3_length: 14

cdr3_aa: CASSTGGREQYF
cdr3_nt: TGTGCCAGCAGTACAGGGGGCCGCGAGCAGTACTTC
v_call: TRBV2
clone_size: many
d_call: TRBD1
j_call: TRBJ2-7
cdr3_length: 12

cdr3_aa: CASRRSDLSSYEQYF
cdr3_nt: TGCGCCAGCAGGAGGTCCGACCTCAGCTCCTACGAGCAGTACTTC
v_call: TRBV5-1
clone_size: NA
d_call: NA
j_call: TRBJ2-7
cdr3_length: 15

cdr3_aa: CASRGFSGEKLFF
cdr3_nt: TGTGCCAGCAGGGGATTTAGCGGTGAAAAACTGTTTTTT
v_call: TRBV19
clone_size: many
d_call: NA
j_call: TRBJ1-4
cdr3_length: 13

cdr3_aa: CATSNPQGGIYNEQFF
cdr3_nt: TGTGCCACCAGCAATCCCCAGGGAGGAATCTACAATGAGCAGTTCTTC
v_call: TRBV15
clone_size: many
d_call: NA
j_call: TRBJ2-1
cdr3_length: 16

cdr3_aa: CASSRGTPAYSNQPQHF
cdr3_nt: TGTGCCAGCAGCCGCGGGACACCTGCATATAGCAATCAGCCCCAGCATTTT
v_call: TRBV7-2
clone_size: many
d_call: NA
j_call: TRBJ1-5
cdr3_length: 17

cdr3_aa: CASSLYSISYNEQFF
cdr3_nt: TGTGCCAGCAGCCTTTACAGTATCTCCTACAATGAGCAGTTCTTC
v_call: TRBV6-2/TRBV6-3
clone_size: NA
d_call: NA
j_call: TRBJ2-1
cdr3_length: 15

cdr3_aa: CASSLEGPGSYEQYF
cdr3_nt: TGTGCCAGCAGCTTAGAAGGGCCAGGGAGCTACGAGCAGTACTTC
v_call: TRBV7-2
clone_size: many
d_call: NA
j_call: TRBJ2-7
cdr3_length: 15

cdr3_aa: CASSKGRGRSTDTQYF
cdr3_nt: TGTGCCAGCAGCAAAGGACGGGGGCGAAGCACAGATACGCAGTATTTT
v_call: TRBV21-1
clone_size: many
d_call: NA
j_call: TRBJ2-3
cdr3_length: 16

cdr3_aa: CASSSTAFQETQYF
cdr3_nt: TGTGCCAGCAGCTCGACAGCCTTCCAAGAGACCCAGTACTTC
v_call: TRBV5-6
clone_size: few
d_call: NA
j_call: TRBJ2-5
cdr3_length: 14

cdr3_aa: CAISVGPALGSPLHF
cdr3_nt: TGTGCCATCAGTGTTGGACCCGCTTTGGGGTCACCCCTCCACTTT
v_call: TRBV10-3
clone_size: few
d_call: NA
j_call: TRBJ1-6
cdr3_length: 15

cdr3_aa: CASSLAWSTFRGYTF
cdr3_nt: TGTGCCAGCAGCTTGGCCTGGAGCACCTTCCGTGGCTACACCTTC
v_call: TRBV5-6
clone_size: many
d_call: NA
j_call: TRBJ1-2
cdr3_length: 15

cdr3_aa: CASSFTTGEGLYGYTF
cdr3_nt: TGTGCCAGCAGCTTCACGACAGGAGAGGGCCTCTATGGCTACACCTTC
v_call: TRBV11-2
clone_size: many
d_call: NA
j_call: TRBJ1-2
cdr3_length: 16

cdr3_aa: CASSLKSGALSYEQYF
cdr3_nt: TGTGCCAGCAGCTTAAAGTCCGGGGCCCTCTCCTACGAGCAGTACTTC
v_call: TRBV7-8
clone_size: many
d_call: NA
j_call: TRBJ2-7
cdr3_length: 16

cdr3_aa: CASSRQSGRGDTQYF
cdr3_nt: TGTGCCAGCAGCCGCCAATCGGGGCGTGGAGATACGCAGTATTTT
v_call: TRBV7-6
clone_size: many
d_call: NA
j_call: TRBJ2-3
cdr3_length: 15

cdr3_aa: CASSQEDYGYTF
cdr3_nt: TGTGCCAGCAGCCAAGAGGATTATGGCTACACCTTC
v_call: TRBV3-1
clone_size: few
d_call: NA
j_call: TRBJ1-2
cdr3_length: 12

cdr3_aa: CASKGTGQSPLHF
cdr3_nt: TGTGCCAGCAAAGGGACAGGGCAATCACCCCTCCACTTT
v_call: TRBV7-9
clone_size: many
d_call: TRBD1
j_call: TRBJ1-6
cdr3_length: 13

cdr3_aa: CASSLRPSLSTDTQYF
cdr3_nt: TGTGCCAGCAGCTTAAGGCCGTCCCTTAGCACAGATACGCAGTATTTT
v_call: TRBV7-3
clone_size: many
d_call: NA
j_call: TRBJ2-3
cdr3_length: 16

cdr3_aa: CSARDPGRPSYPMNTEAFF
cdr3_nt: TGCAGTGCTAGAGATCCCGGACGGCCCTCTTACCCCATGAACACTGAAGCTTTCTTT
v_call: TRBV20-1
clone_size: few
d_call: NA
j_call: TRBJ1-1
cdr3_length: 19

cdr3_aa: CSVAAGVVGGYGYTF
cdr3_nt: TGCAGCGTTGCGGCAGGGGTGGTAGGGGGCTATGGCTACACCTTC
v_call: TRBV29-1
clone_size: many
d_call: NA
j_call: TRBJ1-2
cdr3_length: 15

cdr3_aa: CASSLRTVSGNTIYF
cdr3_nt: TGTGCCAGCAGCCTTCGGACTGTTTCTGGAAACACCATATATTTT
v_call: TRBV3-1
clone_size: NA
d_call: NA
j_call: TRBJ1-3
cdr3_length: 15

cdr3_aa: CASSELVTDTQYF
cdr3_nt: TGTGCCAGCAGCGAACTAGTCACAGATACGCAGTATTTT
v_call: TRBV9
clone_size: many
d_call: NA
j_call: TRBJ2-3
cdr3_length: 13

cdr3_aa: CSVSTGAGNTIYF
cdr3_nt: TGCAGCGTCTCGACAGGGGCTGGAAACACCATATATTTT
v_call: TRBV29-1
clone_size: many
d_call: TRBD1
j_call: TRBJ1-3
cdr3_length: 13

cdr3_aa: CASSTVGASTDTQYF
cdr3_nt: TGTGCCAGCTCGACGGTCGGGGCCAGCACAGATACGCAGTATTTT
v_call: TRBV6-5
clone_size: NA
d_call: NA
j_call: TRBJ2-3
cdr3_length: 15

cdr3_aa: CASSFLAGAAYEQYF
cdr3_nt: TGTGCCAGCAGCTTTCTAGCGGGGGCCGCCTACGAGCAGTACTTC
v_call: TRBV7-2
clone_size: many
d_call: TRBD2
j_call: TRBJ2-7
cdr3_length: 15

cdr3_aa: CASSRSGLAGAITDTQYF
cdr3_nt: TGTGCCAGCAGCCGATCGGGACTAGCGGGGGCCATCACAGATACGCAGTATTTT
v_call: TRBV4-2
clone_size: few
d_call: TRBD2
j_call: TRBJ2-3
cdr3_length: 18